This TCR beta chain was recorded in a study of T cells in Graves' hyperthyroidism and ophthalmopathy. This clonotype was detected a few times. What was amplified from RNA transcripts were TCR beta CDR3 regions. Initially, a first-round RT-PCR of the TCR CDR3 employed the HTBI primer set. One entry per CDR3 protein results from TCRdb running MiXCR on the multiplex PCR reads. This table holds hundreds of thousands of distinct CDR3 sequences, just under 20% found once. Germline CDR1 LGHDT, CDR2 YNNKEL (reference sequence). The CDR3 has 17 amino acids. Trimming left V 4 bases short and J 1 base short, with 19 bases between.

This chain uses TRBV3-1 with TRBJ2-5, with D possibly being TRBD1 or TRBD2 (5 bases each). The clonotype was recovered from a man between 40 and 49 years old with Graves' ophthalmopathy. The sequencing sample was made of blood. In DNA, the CDR3 is TGTGCCAGCAGCCCTGAGGGTAGGGGCCGCCCCCAAGAGACCCAGTACTTC. Protein product: CASSPEGRGRPQETQYF.